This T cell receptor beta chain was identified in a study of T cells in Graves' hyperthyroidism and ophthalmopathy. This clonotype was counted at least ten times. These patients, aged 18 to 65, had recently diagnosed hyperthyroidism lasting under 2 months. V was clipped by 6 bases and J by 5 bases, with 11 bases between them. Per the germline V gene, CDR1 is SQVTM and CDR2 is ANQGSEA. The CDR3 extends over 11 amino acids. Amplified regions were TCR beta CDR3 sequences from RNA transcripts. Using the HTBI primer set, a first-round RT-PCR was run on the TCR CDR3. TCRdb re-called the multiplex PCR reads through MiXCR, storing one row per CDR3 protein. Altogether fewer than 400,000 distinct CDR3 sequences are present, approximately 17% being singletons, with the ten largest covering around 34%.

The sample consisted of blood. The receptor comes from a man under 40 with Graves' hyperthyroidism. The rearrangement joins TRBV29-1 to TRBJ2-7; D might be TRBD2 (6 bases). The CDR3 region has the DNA TGCAGCGTAGCGGGTGGGCACGAGCAGTACTTC. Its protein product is CSVAGGHEQYF.